This T cell receptor beta chain was identified during a study of CD8+CD57+ T cells in acquired aplastic anemia. Notes on the study in general: Almost 30 sequences, all CD8+ CDR3, were shared between patients and controls.

The CDR3 sequence is 12 residues long. Germline lookup yields CDR1 LGHNA and CDR2 YNFKEQ. Trimming pared 1 base from V and 8 bases from J, leaving 8 bases between. This clonotype was counted ten times or more. Its antigen is not known. Sequencing involved patients with CD8+CD57+ cell expansion previously shown by flow cytometry. With no exception, the patients had severe acquired aplastic anemia. The template used for profiling TCR beta VDJ and CDR3 was genomic DNA. One entry per CDR3 protein results from TCRdb running MiXCR on the reads. The sample shows 200,000 to 250,000 distinct CDR3 sequences, around half of them seen only once.

The chain links TRBV4-2 to TRBJ1-1, with a weak D call TRBD1 (5 bases). The specimen sequenced was sorted CD4+, CD8+, or CD8+CD57+ T cells (not recorded which) from PBMCs. The receptor comes from a human donor with aplastic anemia. CDR3 protein: CASSQGGPEAFF. In DNA form, the CDR3 reads TGTGCCAGCAGCCAAGGGGGCCCAGAAGCTTTCTTT.